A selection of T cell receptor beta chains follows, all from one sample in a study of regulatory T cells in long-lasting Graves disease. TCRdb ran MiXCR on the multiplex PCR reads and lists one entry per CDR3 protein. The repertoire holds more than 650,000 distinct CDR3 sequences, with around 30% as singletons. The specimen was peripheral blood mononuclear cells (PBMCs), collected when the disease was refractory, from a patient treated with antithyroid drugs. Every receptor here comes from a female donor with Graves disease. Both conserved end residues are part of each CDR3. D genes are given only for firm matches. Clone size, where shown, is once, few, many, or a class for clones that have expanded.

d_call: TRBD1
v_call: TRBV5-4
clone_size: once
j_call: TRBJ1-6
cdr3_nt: TGTGCCAGCAGCATTGACAGGGGTCCGGTCTCACCCCTCCACTTT
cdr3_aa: CASSIDRGPVSPLHF

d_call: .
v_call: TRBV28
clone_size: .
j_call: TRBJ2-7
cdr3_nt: TGTGCCAGCACCCGGCCCTACCCTCCCTACGAGCAGTACTTC
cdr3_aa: CASTRPYPPYEQYF

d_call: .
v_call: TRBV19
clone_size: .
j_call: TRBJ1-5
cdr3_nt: TGTGCCAGTAGATTAGGGACCGAGTATAGCAATCAGCCCCAGCATTTT
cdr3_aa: CASRLGTEYSNQPQHF

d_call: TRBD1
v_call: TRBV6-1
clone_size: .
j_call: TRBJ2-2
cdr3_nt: TGTGCCAGCAGAAGGGACAGGATAAACACCGGGGAGCTGTTTTTT
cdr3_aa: CASRRDRINTGELFF

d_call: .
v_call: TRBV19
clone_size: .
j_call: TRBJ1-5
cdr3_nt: TGTGCCAGTACGCAATACAGGGTTAGGAATCAGCCCCAGCATTTT
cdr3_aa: CASTQYRVRNQPQHF

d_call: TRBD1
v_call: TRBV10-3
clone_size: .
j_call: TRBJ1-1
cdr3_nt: TGTGCCATCAGTGAGTCCCGGGACAGGGCCACTGAAGCTTTCTTT
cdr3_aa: CAISESRDRATEAFF

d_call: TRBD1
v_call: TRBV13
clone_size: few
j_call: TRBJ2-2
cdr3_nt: TGTGCCAGCAGCCTAGGGGACAGGGGGGCGCGAAGGGAGCTGTTTTTT
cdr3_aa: CASSLGDRGARRELFF

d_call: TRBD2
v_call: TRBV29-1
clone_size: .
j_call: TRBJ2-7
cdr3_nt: TGCAGCGTTGTGGGTCGGGGTGGTAGCGGGAGTCTATACGAGCAGTACTTC
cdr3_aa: CSVVGRGGSGSLYEQYF

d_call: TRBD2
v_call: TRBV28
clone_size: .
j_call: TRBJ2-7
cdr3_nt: TGTGCCAGCAGTTTCCTTCAGGCTAGCGGAGGCTACGAGCAGTACTTC
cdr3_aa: CASSFLQASGGYEQYF

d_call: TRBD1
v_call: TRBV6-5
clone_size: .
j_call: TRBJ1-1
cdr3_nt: TGTGCCAGCAGTTACTCGAGATCAAGGGGGCATACTGAAGCTTTCTTT
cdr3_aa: CASSYSRSRGHTEAFF

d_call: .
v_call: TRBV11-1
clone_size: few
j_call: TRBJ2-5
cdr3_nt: TGTGCCAGCAGCTTGTCGAGTCGTCTGAGTACCGAAGAGACCCAGTACTTC
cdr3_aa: CASSLSSRLSTEETQYF

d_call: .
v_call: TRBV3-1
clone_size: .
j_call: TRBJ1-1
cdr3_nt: TGTGCCAGCAGCCAAGGGCCGGGGAGGGACACTGAAGCTTTCTTT
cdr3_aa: CASSQGPGRDTEAFF

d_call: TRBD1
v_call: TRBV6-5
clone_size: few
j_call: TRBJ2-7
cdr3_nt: TGTGCCAGCAGTTTAAGCCGGGACAGGGGCGAGCAGTACTTC
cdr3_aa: CASSLSRDRGEQYF

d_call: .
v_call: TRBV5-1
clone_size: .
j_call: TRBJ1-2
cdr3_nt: TGCGCCAGCAGCTTGGAGGGTTCGGCAGGGCCCTTGGCTAACTATGGCTACACCTTC
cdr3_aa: CASSLEGSAGPLANYGYTF